What follows are 13 T cell receptor beta chains derived from one specimen sequenced in a study of graft-versus-host responses after intestinal transplantation. The method was immunoSEQ multiplex PCR; TCRdb's version includes in-frame clones alone and lacks a portion of them. This repertoire shows about 39,000 clones, 80% to 95% found once; its top ten account for less than 4%. The source material was PBMCs, sampled roughly 780 days after intestinal transplantation. All receptors derive from a human patient who received an intestinal transplant, so some T cells may come from the graft donor.

V gene TRBV5-1 combines with J gene TRBJ2-3; 12 bases are shared with TRBD2. The CDR3 loop spans 16 amino acids. J gave up 4 bases and V 0 bases, and 3 bases lay outside the gene matches. Per the germline V gene, CDR1 is SGHRS and CDR2 is YFSETQ. The CDR3 reads CASSLGTSGRPDTQYF. CDR3 DNA: TGCGCCAGCAGCTTGGGAACTAGCGGGAGGCCAGATACGCAGTATTTT.

CDR3 sequence reads: CASTLDPGYTEAFF. The CDR3 DNA follows: TGTGCCAGCACCTTAGACCCGGGGTATACTGAAGCTTTCTTT. The chain uses TRBV6-5 and TRBJ1-1, with D unclear. CDR3 size: 14 residues. V was shortened by 7 bases and J by 5 bases, with 17 bases between the two germline ends. The V gene's germline CDR1 is MNHEY and CDR2 SVGAGI.

Only one count was recorded for this clone. The rearrangement links TRBV6-5 to TRBJ1-3; D possibly corresponds to TRBD1 (6 bases). The germline CDR1 and CDR2 sequences are MNHEY and SVGAGI. The V end was cut by 10 bases, the J end by 4 bases, with 17 bases between. The CDR3 runs to 14 residues. The CDR3 sequence is CATFPSRGGNTIYF. DNA of the CDR3: TGTGCCACCTTCCCAAGCAGGGGAGGAAACACCATATATTTT.

DNA of the CDR3: TGTGCCAGCAGCGAAATCCTTAATGAAAAACTGTTTTTT. As protein: CASSEILNEKLFF. The chain links TRBV7-9 to TRBJ1-4; D call uncertain. Trimming stripped 5 bases from V and 4 bases from J, with 8 bases between. Germline lookup yields CDR1 SEHNR and CDR2 FQNEAQ (reference sequence). This CDR3 contains 13 residues.

This chain joins TRBV6-5 and TRBJ1-4; D call uncertain. Trimming pared 9 bases from V and 10 bases from J, leaving 18 bases between. This CDR3 region has 13 residues. In germline, CDR1 is MNHEY, CDR2 SVGAGI. This chain's CDR3 is CASRSQTWGKLFF. CDR3 DNA: TGTGCCAGTAGGAGCCAGACTTGGGGAAAACTGTTTTTT.

This sequence joins TRBV7-2 and TRBJ2-7; 7 nucleotides align to TRBD1. The J segment lost 5 bases and the V segment lost 6 bases, leaving 4 bases of the junction unmatched. Germline assignment: CDR1 SGHTA and CDR2 FQGNSA. The CDR3 is made up of 12 amino acids. For the CDR3, the DNA is TGTGCCAGCAGGAAAACAGGGGACGAGCAGTACTTC. Its protein is CASRKTGDEQYF. The full variable domain, with the rest looked up from reference TRBV7-2 and TRBJ2-7, is GAGVSQSPSNKVTEKGKDVELRCDPISGHTALYWYRQSLGQGLEFLIYFQGNSAPDKSGLPSDRFSAERTGGSVSTLTIQRTQQEDSAVYLCASRKTGDEQYFGPGTRLTVT.

The rearrangement uses TRBV6-6 and TRBJ2-2; maybe TRBD1 (6 bases). Per germline, CDR1 MNHNY and CDR2 SVGAGI (reference sequence). V was shortened by 5 bases and J by 4 bases, with 14 bases between the two germline ends. There are 15 residues in the CDR3. The CDR3 loop reads CASSDPGHLTGELFF. The CDR3 region has the DNA TGTGCCAGCAGTGATCCGGGACACCTCACCGGGGAGCTGTTTTTT.

The V call is TRBV2, the J call TRBJ2-5; the D is unclear. Trimming cost V 7 bases and J 8 bases, with 20 bases left between them. The length of the CDR3 is 14 residues. In germline, CDR1 is SNHLY, CDR2 FYNNEI. CDR3 in amino acids: CASIRLYGDDTQYF. CDR3 DNA sequence: TGTGCCAGCATTCGACTTTATGGAGATGATACCCAGTACTTC.

The table lists this clone with a count of one. The chain combines TRBV4-1 with TRBJ1-3; D is unclear. This CDR3 spans 13 amino acids. Trimming left V 6 bases short and J 8 bases short, with 14 bases between. The germline V gene encodes CDR1 MGHRA and CDR2 YSYEKL. CDR3 protein: CASSKDPGYTIYF. Here the CDR3 DNA reads TGCGCCAGCAGTAAAGACCCGGGGTACACCATATATTTT.

The V gene is TRBV10-3, the J gene TRBJ2-1; D is unresolved. V lost 0 bases and J lost 6, with 6 bases in between. CDR1 ENHRY and CDR2 SYGVKD come from the germline V gene. This CDR3 has 13 amino acids. The CDR3 DNA reads TGTGCCATCAGTGAGTCGAATTTCAATGAGCAGTTCTTC. Its translation: CAISESNFNEQFF.

A single count supports this clone. CDR3 DNA sequence: TGTGCCAGCAGAGAGGGGCGGACCAATGAAAAACTGTTTTTT. This codes for CASREGRTNEKLFF. The rearrangement links TRBV6-6 to TRBJ1-4; perhaps TRBD1 as D (5 bases). The CDR3 consists of 14 residues. V was trimmed by 6 bases and J by 5 bases, leaving 13 bases between them. CDR1 MNHNY and CDR2 SVGAGI come from the germline V gene (reference sequence).

This chain uses TRBV7-9 with TRBJ2-7; D remains ambiguous. The CDR3 contains 14 residues. CDR1 is SEHNR, CDR2 FQNEAQ, per germline (reference sequence). With 4 bases removed from V and 1 base from J, the gap between germline ends came to 11 bases. The CDR3 is CASSSTVGSYEQYF. The DNA for the CDR3 is TGTGCCAGCAGCTCGACCGTGGGGTCCTACGAGCAGTACTTC.

The rearrangement links TRBV5-1 to TRBJ2-1; either TRBD1 or TRBD2 may fit D (6 bases each). Trimming pared 0 bases from V and 3 bases from J, leaving 13 bases between. This CDR3 comprises 16 residues. Germline V gene data show CDR1 as SGHRS and CDR2 as YFSETQ. DNA for the CDR3: TGCGCCAGCAGCTTGGCTGCCGGGGGCCTCTACAATGAGCAGTTCTTC. Its translation is CASSLAAGGLYNEQFF.